Listed here are 14 T cell receptor beta chains from one sample, sequenced in a study of shared clonotypes between healthy human individuals. Sequenced by immunoSEQ multiplex PCR; TCRdb stores in-frame clones only, minus some. Among 900,000 to 1,200,000 clones listed, 78% were seen once. Sequencing was done on a sample of memory CD4+ T cells from PBMCs. Noted subset: CD45RA-negative fraction. Source of these receptors: a man younger than 35 in good health. Some clones in this sample may be carry-over from other donors' samples.

The chain couples TRBV6-4 to TRBJ2-5, with a weak D call TRBD1 (6 bases). The CDR3 is 14 residues long. The germline V and J ends were trimmed by 6 bases and 5 bases, with 16 bases remaining between them. Germline loops: CDR1 MRHNA, CDR2 SNTAGT. CDR3 sequence: CASRQDRTAETQYF. The CDR3 DNA reads TGTGCCAGCAGACAAGACAGGACGGCCGAGACCCAGTACTTC.

This chain joins TRBV28 and TRBJ1-2; 7 bases match TRBD1. Germline V gene data show CDR1 as MDHEN and CDR2 as SYDVKM. This CDR3 has 15 residues. With 4 bases clipped from V and 7 bases from J, the junction kept 12 bases outside the gene matches. The CDR3 bases are TGTGCCAGCAGTTCCCCCAGGGGGGGGCAGCCTGGCTACACCTTC. Protein sequence: CASSSPRGGQPGYTF.

A remark on this clone: Mismatch with germline at one junction end may stem from a read error. The V call is TRBV27, the J call TRBJ2-3, with TRBD1 matching 7 bases. The CDR3 loop spans 13 amino acids. The germline V gene has CDR1 MNHEY and CDR2 SMNVEV (reference sequence). CDR3 coding DNA: TGTGCCAGCAGTATACAAGGGGGCGGATTTCCGAATTTT. It translates to CASSIQGGGFPNF.

DNA of the CDR3: TGTGCCATCAGTGGGGAAGTTAGCTCTGGGGCCAACGTCCTGACTTTC. It specifies CAISGEVSSGANVLTF. The chain has TRBV10-3 and TRBJ2-6, with D hard to call. Germline CDR1 is ENHRY and CDR2 is SYGVKD. This CDR3 spans 16 amino acids. V gave up 4 bases and J gave up 0 bases, with 10 bases separating them.

V is TRBV5-5 and J is TRBJ2-7; unclear D gene. V shed 3 bases and J shed 3 bases, with 16 bases lying between them. The CDR3 is 15 residues long. Germline lookup yields CDR1 SGHKS and CDR2 YYEKEE (reference sequence). The CDR3 reads CASSSDPGRLYEQYF. The CDR3 nucleotides are TGTGCCAGCAGCTCTGACCCTGGACGCCTCTACGAGCAGTACTTC. Supplemented by reference TRBV5-5 and TRBJ2-7, the full variable domain reads DAGVTQSPTHLIKTRGQQVTLRCSPISGHKSVSWYQQVLGQGPQFIFQYYEKEERGRGNFPDRFSARQFPNYSSELNVNALLLGDSALYLCASSSDPGRLYEQYFGPGTRLTVT.

The V call is TRBV9, the J call TRBJ2-7, with D possibly TRBD1 on 5 matching bases. V dropped 4 bases and J dropped 5 bases, with 19 bases sitting between them. The CDR3 consists of 15 residues. Germline-derived CDR1 and CDR2 are SGDLS and YYNGEE. The CDR3 reads CASSPRPRVFDEQYF. The CDR3 bases are TGTGCCAGCAGCCCTAGGCCCAGGGTTTTCGACGAGCAGTACTTC.

The chain combines TRBV5-4 with TRBJ1-1; D gene uncertain. Trimming shortened V by 0 bases and J by 6 bases, and 15 bases separated the two germline ends. The CDR3 extends over 15 amino acids. From germline, CDR1 is SGHNT and CDR2 YYREEE (reference sequence). CDR3: CASSLDSSSSAEAFF. CDR3 nucleotides: TGTGCCAGCAGCTTGGACTCAAGTTCTAGTGCTGAAGCTTTCTTT.

The chain employs TRBV19 and TRBJ2-5; TRBD2 agrees at 7 bases. CDR3 length: 16 residues. Germline V lookup: CDR1 LNHDA, CDR2 SQIVND (reference sequence). V was pared by 7 bases and J by 1 base, with 12 bases of the junction left unmatched. CDR3 amino acids: CASTQGVGGTQETQYF. For the CDR3, the DNA is TGTGCCAGTACCCAGGGTGTGGGGGGGACCCAAGAGACCCAGTACTTC.

The chain uses TRBV7-8 and TRBJ1-1, with a weak D call TRBD1 (5 bases). V lost 5 bases to trimming and J lost 1 base, with 11 bases between them. The CDR3 contains 14 residues. The V gene's germline CDR1 is SGHVS and CDR2 FQNEAQ. CDR3 in amino acids: CASSPLQGNTEAFF. For the CDR3, the DNA is TGTGCCAGCAGCCCATTGCAGGGGAACACTGAAGCTTTCTTT.

Notes on this clone: This likely stems from a read error, as it lies one base from a far larger clone. The chain joins TRBV4-1 to TRBJ1-2, with D unresolved. Germline CDR1 MGHRA, CDR2 YSYEKL. This CDR3 spans 16 amino acids. As DNA, the CDR3 is TGCGCCAGCAGCTCATTCGGTCGGACTCCTAACTGTGGCTACACCTTC. It codes for CASSSFGRTPNCGYTF.

The genes are TRBV2 and TRBJ2-3; perhaps TRBD1 as D (6 bases). The CDR3 is 13 residues long. Trimming removed 10 bases at V and 0 bases at J, with 11 bases between. CDR1 is SNHLY, CDR2 FYNNEI, per germline. The CDR3 spells CATAGVSTDTQYF. DNA of the CDR3: TGTGCCACCGCAGGGGTGAGCACAGATACGCAGTATTTT.

The V and J genes are TRBV4-2 and TRBJ2-1; no clear D. Germline CDR1 reads LGHNA; CDR2 reads YNFKEQ. The CDR3 has 17 residues. V lost 0 bases and J 0 bases, leaving 12 bases between the germline ends. Here the CDR3 DNA reads TGTGCCAGCAGCCAAGAGGCGCTTGCCAGCTCCTACAATGAGCAGTTCTTC. It encodes CASSQEALASSYNEQFF.

This clone was seen repeatedly, ten times or more. CDR3 sequence: CASRLAGALSTDTQYF. The CDR3 DNA follows: TGTGCCAGCCGACTAGCGGGAGCCCTTAGCACAGATACGCAGTATTTT. The gene calls are TRBV27 and TRBJ2-3; 12 nucleotides line up with TRBD2. J gave up 0 bases and V 8 bases, and 6 bases lay outside the gene matches. The CDR3 contains 16 residues. CDR1 is MNHEY and CDR2 is SMNVEV in the germline V gene (reference sequence).

The rearrangement links TRBV9 to TRBJ1-2, with TRBD1 as a possible D gene (5 bases). The CDR3 totals 15 residues. Germline lookup yields CDR1 SGDLS and CDR2 YYNGEE. The germline V and J ends were trimmed by 4 bases and 4 bases, with 17 bases remaining between them. CDR3 sequence reads: CASSPRDQLPYGYTF. CDR3 sequence (DNA): TGTGCCAGCAGCCCTCGGGACCAACTCCCCTATGGCTACACCTTC.